The 20 T cell receptor beta chains reported below all come from one sample, sequenced in a study of beta chain features in type 1 diabetes (dated by TCRdb to 2016 to 2018). The library was built by means of the immunoSEQ multiplex PCR assay. The High Capacity cDNA Reverse Transcription Kit was used to reverse transcribe all of the isolated RNA, meaning that expressed TCRB transcripts were what got sequenced. TCRdb took over this immuneACCESS table, retaining in-frame rearrangements with V and J assigned. Such tables are incomplete; in checked studies, under half of the missing clones stem from an unresolved V gene, and the remainder is unexplained. Present in this sample are roughly 120,000 clones, less than 40% of which were seen just once. The ten most abundant clones make up around 0.07% of the sample. Sequences were obtained from stem cell memory CD4+ T cells from blood. The sample's cell subset or site label is to be understood as: stem cell-like memory CD4+ T cells. Source of these receptors: a young woman in good health.

This clone has more than one count but fewer than ten. The chain employs TRBV7-2 and TRBJ2-1; 14 nucleotides agree with TRBD2. V shed 5 bases, J shed 6 bases, and the junction held 3 bases outside the gene matches. CDR1 and CDR2 (germline): SGHTA, FQGNSA. The CDR3 extends over 15 amino acids. For the CDR3, the DNA is TGTGCCAGCAGCCGAGGGACTAGCGGGAGCAATGAGCAGTTCTTC. Its protein product is CASSRGTSGSNEQFF.

The rearrangement uses TRBV4-3 and TRBJ1-2; no clear D. Germline V gene data show CDR1 as LGHNA and CDR2 as YSLEER. The CDR3 consists of 14 residues. The V and J ends lost 0 bases and 3 bases respectively, with 8 bases between them. The CDR3 region has the DNA TGCGCCAGCAGCCAAGATACGGTGGACTATGGCTACACCTTC. Its translation is CASSQDTVDYGYTF.

This clone has just one count. The chain is built from TRBV5-1 and TRBJ1-1; D may be TRBD1 (5 bases). The CDR3 spans 16 residues. Germline V lookup: CDR1 SGHRS, CDR2 YFSETQ. The V and J ends lost 3 bases and 1 base respectively, with 16 bases between them. The CDR3 protein is CASSSEGRDWNTEAFF. CDR3 coding DNA: TGCGCCAGCAGCTCCGAGGGCAGGGACTGGAACACTGAAGCTTTCTTT.

The chain combines TRBV5-4 with TRBJ1-2; 10 nucleotides agree with TRBD1. The CDR3 sequence is 14 residues long. The V segment lost 5 bases and the J segment 3 bases; nucleotides outside the gene matches: 4. Germline CDR1 SGHNT, CDR2 YYREEE (reference sequence). CDR3: CASRPGTGDYGYTF. The DNA of the CDR3 is TGTGCCAGCAGACCAGGGACAGGGGACTATGGCTACACCTTC.

The rearrangement uses TRBV10-3 and TRBJ1-6; no reliable D call. V dropped 8 bases and J dropped 6 bases, with 17 bases sitting between them. The CDR3 is 15 residues long. CDR1 ENHRY and CDR2 SYGVKD come from the germline V gene. CDR3 in amino acids: CAIRRLEVPNSPLHF. In nucleotides, the CDR3 is TGTGCCATCCGCAGGTTAGAAGTACCTAATTCACCCCTCCACTTT.

The V gene is TRBV7-9, the J gene TRBJ2-2, with TRBD1 matching 10 bases. Germline loops: CDR1 SEHNR, CDR2 FQNEAQ (reference sequence). The CDR3 totals 15 residues. V shed 5 bases and J 4 bases; nucleotides not matched to a gene: 4. In DNA form, the CDR3 reads TGTGCCAGCAGCCCGGGACAGGGGAGCACCGGGGAGCTGTTTTTT. Protein: CASSPGQGSTGELFF. The full variable domain, with the rest looked up from reference TRBV7-9 and TRBJ2-2, is DTGVSQNPRHKITKRGQNVTFRCDPISEHNRLYWYRQTLGQGPEFLTYFQNEAQLEKSRLLSDRFSAERPKGSFSTLEIQRTEQGDSAMYLCASSPGQGSTGELFFGEGSRLTVL.

This clone has more than one count but fewer than ten. This chain joins TRBV6-5 and TRBJ2-1, with 12 bases fitting TRBD2. The CDR3 runs 13 residues. V shed 8 bases, J shed 7 bases, and the junction held 3 bases outside the gene matches. Germline V lookup: CDR1 MNHEY, CDR2 SVGAGI. The DNA for the CDR3 is TGTGCCAGCCGACTAGCGGGAGAGAATGAGCAGTTCTTC. Its protein is CASRLAGENEQFF.

V and J are TRBV27 and TRBJ2-7; weak D call: TRBD1 (5 bases). This CDR3 region has 13 residues. Germline V CDR1 and CDR2: MNHEY, SMNVEV (reference sequence). The ends were cut back, 3 bases at V and 3 bases at J, with 9 bases in the middle. CDR3 sequence (DNA): TGTGCCAGCAGTTTTCGACAGAACTACGAGCAGTACTTC. Translation: CASSFRQNYEQYF.

V usage is TRBV7-8 and J usage is TRBJ2-1; no reliable D call. The CDR3 runs 12 residues. Germline assignment: CDR1 SGHVS and CDR2 FQNEAQ. Trimming cost V 2 bases and J 12 bases, with 11 bases left between them. The CDR3 bases are TGTGCCAGCAGCTTATCAGACTTACGGCAGTTCTTC. This sequence encodes CASSLSDLRQFF.

This clone has a handful of counts. This sequence joins TRBV9 and TRBJ2-1; TRBD2 aligns across 7 bases. V lost 4 bases and J lost 5; bases outside the gene matches: 6. Germline values: CDR1 SGDLS, CDR2 YYNGEE. This CDR3 has 14 residues. The CDR3 nucleotides read TGTGCCAGCAGCCCGGGACTACTGAACAATGAGCAGTTCTTC. It codes for CASSPGLLNNEQFF.

This chain joins TRBV6-6 and TRBJ1-5; possible D gene TRBD1, 6 bases. The CDR3 contains 13 residues. Looked up from germline, CDR1 is MNHNY and CDR2 is SVGAGI (reference sequence). V was trimmed by 8 bases and J by 0 bases, leaving 8 bases between them. The CDR3, as DNA: TGTGCCAGCCGGACAGTTAGCAATCAGCCCCAGCATTTT. It is translated as CASRTVSNQPQHF.

This clone was recorded a few times. The chain combines TRBV28 with TRBJ2-4; D might be TRBD2 (6 bases). The germline V gene encodes CDR1 MDHEN and CDR2 SYDVKM. The length of the CDR3 is 14 residues. V was cut by 7 bases and J by 9 bases, with 19 bases left in between. CDR3 protein: CASTLGGYVGIQYF. The CDR3 nucleotides read TGTGCCAGCACCTTGGGGGGATATGTGGGCATTCAGTACTTC.

The rearrangement links TRBV6-6 to TRBJ1-1, with D unresolved. The CDR3 contains 13 residues. Deletions cut 6 bases from V and 2 bases from J, with 10 bases between. The germline V gene encodes CDR1 MNHNY and CDR2 SVGAGI (reference sequence). The CDR3 is CASSPIHNTEAFF. CDR3 DNA: TGTGCCAGCAGCCCCATACACAACACTGAAGCTTTCTTT.

The rearrangement links TRBV2 to TRBJ2-1, with 14 positions matching TRBD2. The CDR3 runs to 17 residues. With V trimmed by 6 bases and J by 9 bases, 13 bases remained unmatched. Germline-derived CDR1 and CDR2 are SNHLY and FYNNEI. In nucleotides, the CDR3 is TGTGCCAGCAGAGTCAGGGAACCGGGACTAGCGGGAGCTGAGCAGTTCTTC. It codes for CASRVREPGLAGAEQFF.

This clone turned up a few times. The chain couples TRBV18 to TRBJ2-5; a weak D match, TRBD1 (5 bases). CDR1 is KGHSH and CDR2 is LQKENI in the germline V gene. V was cut by 2 bases and J by 0 bases, with 10 bases left in between. The CDR3 length is 15 residues. CDR3 DNA sequence: TGTGCCAGCTCACCAATCCAGGGAAACCAAGAGACCCAGTACTTC. The encoded protein is CASSPIQGNQETQYF.

The rearrangement links TRBV30 to TRBJ1-2, with D possibly matching TRBD1 (5 bases). V was clipped by 3 bases and J by 2 bases, with 10 bases between them. This CDR3 has 13 amino acids. CDR1 and CDR2 (germline): GTSNPN, SVGIG (reference sequence). CDR3 residues: CAWSPDSNYGYTF. CDR3 nucleotides: TGTGCCTGGAGCCCTGACAGCAACTATGGCTACACCTTC.

This clone was seen a handful of times. This rearrangement joins TRBV11-2 to TRBJ2-3; 12 nucleotides line up with TRBD2. Germline V gene sequence: CDR1 SGHAT, CDR2 FQNNGV. The CDR3 totals 16 residues. V gave up 8 bases and J gave up 3 bases; unmatched junction bases: 9. The CDR3 DNA follows: TGTGCCAGCGGAATGACTAGCGGGAGATTAACAGATACGCAGTATTTT. This gives the protein CASGMTSGRLTDTQYF.

This chain uses TRBV7-9 with TRBJ2-3, with a tentative D call TRBD2 (6 bases). CDR3 size: 14 residues. Germline CDR1 reads SEHNR; CDR2 reads FQNEAQ (reference sequence). The V end lost 5 bases, the J end lost 2 bases, and 11 bases lay between the germline ends. CDR3 bases: TGTGCCAGCAGCACGACTAGTTCCACAGATACGCAGTATTTT. This translates into CASSTTSSTDTQYF.

This chain links TRBV2 with TRBJ2-7, with 7 positions matching TRBD1. The CDR3 has 15 residues. Trimming took 5 bases from V and 3 from J; bases not matched to a gene: 10. The V gene's germline CDR1 is SNHLY and CDR2 FYNNEI. CDR3 in amino acids: CASSIPGQLHYEQYF. The DNA of the CDR3 is TGTGCCAGCAGTATTCCGGGACAGCTTCACTACGAGCAGTACTTC.

This clone was seen more than once but under ten times. This chain uses TRBV2 with TRBJ1-5; 10 bases are a match to TRBD1. V trimming: 6 bases; J trimming: 4 bases; junction bases outside the gene matches: 6. Germline V gene lookup returns CDR1 SNHLY and CDR2 FYNNEI. The CDR3 contains 15 residues. CDR3 nucleotide sequence: TGTGCCAGCAGACCCGGGACAGGGGTAAATCAGCCCCAGCATTTT. It specifies CASRPGTGVNQPQHF.